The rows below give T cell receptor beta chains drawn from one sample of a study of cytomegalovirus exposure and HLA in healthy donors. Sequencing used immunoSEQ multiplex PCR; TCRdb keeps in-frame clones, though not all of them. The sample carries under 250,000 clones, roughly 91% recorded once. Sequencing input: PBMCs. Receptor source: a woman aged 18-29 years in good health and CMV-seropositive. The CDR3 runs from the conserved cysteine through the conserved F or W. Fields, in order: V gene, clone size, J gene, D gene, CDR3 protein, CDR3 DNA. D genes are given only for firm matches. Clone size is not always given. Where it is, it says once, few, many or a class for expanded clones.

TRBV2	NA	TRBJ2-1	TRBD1	CASRRGQGAIPLDNEQFF	TGTGCCAGCAGAAGAGGACAGGGGGCTATCCCCCTTGACAATGAGCAGTTCTTC
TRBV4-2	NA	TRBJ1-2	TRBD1	CASSYSGGDYGYTF	TGTGCCAGCAGCTACTCAGGGGGCGACTATGGCTACACCTTC
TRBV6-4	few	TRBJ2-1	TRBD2	CASSGTSGSHNEQFF	TGTGCCAGCAGCGGGACTAGCGGGAGTCACAATGAGCAGTTCTTC
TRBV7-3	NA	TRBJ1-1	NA	CASRGQLNTEAFF	TGTGCCAGCAGGGGACAATTGAACACTGAAGCTTTCTTT
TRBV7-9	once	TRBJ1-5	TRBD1	CASTTGQGMPQPQHF	TGTGCCAGCACCACGGGACAGGGGATGCCTCAGCCCCAGCATTTT
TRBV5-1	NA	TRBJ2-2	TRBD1	CASSPDRGRHGELFF	TGCGCCAGCAGCCCTGACAGGGGCCGGCACGGGGAGCTGTTTTTT
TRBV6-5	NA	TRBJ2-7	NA	CASSLDRIYEQYF	TGTGCCAGCAGCCTAGACAGGATCTACGAGCAGTACTTC
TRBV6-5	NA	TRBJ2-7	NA	CASSYGTANYEQYF	TGTGCCAGCAGTTACGGGACTGCTAACTACGAGCAGTACTTC
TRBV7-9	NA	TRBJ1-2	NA	CASSLVTGSDGYTF	TGTGCCAGCAGCTTAGTGACAGGTTCGGACGGCTACACCTTC
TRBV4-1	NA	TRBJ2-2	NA	CASSQEGGNTGELFF	TGCGCCAGCAGCCAAGAAGGAGGGAACACCGGGGAGCTGTTTTTT
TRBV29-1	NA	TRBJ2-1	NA	CSVSHSSYNEQFF	TGCAGCGTTTCCCATAGCTCCTACAATGAGCAGTTCTTC
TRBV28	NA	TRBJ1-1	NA	CASSLLWAGAFF	TGTGCCAGCAGTTTATTGTGGGCAGGAGCTTTCTTT
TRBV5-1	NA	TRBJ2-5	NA	CASSFPGTQETQYF	TGCGCCAGCAGCTTTCCCGGGACACAGGAGACCCAGTACTTC
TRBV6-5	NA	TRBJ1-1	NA	CASSYSRGYTEAFF	TGTGCCAGCAGTTACTCGCGGGGGTACACTGAAGCTTTCTTT
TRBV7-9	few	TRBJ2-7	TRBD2	CASSYLAGGPVWGSYEQYF	TGTGCCAGCAGCTATCTAGCGGGAGGGCCAGTCTGGGGATCCTACGAGCAGTACTTC
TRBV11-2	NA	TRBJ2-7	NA	CASSGSQGREYEQYF	TGTGCCAGCAGCGGGTCCCAGGGGCGCGAATACGAGCAGTACTTC
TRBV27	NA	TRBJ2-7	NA	CASSLSQLRTGGDEQYF	TGTGCCAGCAGTTTAAGTCAACTCCGGACAGGAGGGGACGAGCAGTACTTC
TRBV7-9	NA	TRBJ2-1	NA	CASGRTSYNEQFF	TGTGCCAGTGGGAGGACCTCCTACAATGAGCAGTTCTTC
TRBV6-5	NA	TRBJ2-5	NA	CASRRSDGGETQYF	TGTGCCAGCAGACGTTCGGATGGGGGGGAGACCCAGTACTTC
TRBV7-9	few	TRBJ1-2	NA	CASSTRTFYGYTF	TGTGCCAGCAGCACCCGGACTTTTTATGGCTACACCTTC
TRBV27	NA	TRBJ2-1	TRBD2	CASSLFRGTSGRSIHNEQFF	TGTGCCAGCAGTTTATTCCGCGGGACTAGCGGGAGGTCTATCCACAATGAGCAGTTCTTC
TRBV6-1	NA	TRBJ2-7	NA	CASSERGIRVEQYF	TGTGCCAGCAGTGAACGAGGGATAAGGGTCGAGCAGTACTTC
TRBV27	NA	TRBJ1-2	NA	CASSFREHYGYTF	TGTGCCAGCAGTTTCAGGGAACACTATGGCTACACCTTC
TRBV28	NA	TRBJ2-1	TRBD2	CASSSGTSGYNEQFF	TGTGCCAGCAGCTCCGGGACTAGTGGCTACAATGAGCAGTTCTTC
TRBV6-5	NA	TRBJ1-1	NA	CASRDDRHHTEAFF	TGTGCCAGCAGGGACGACAGGCACCACACTGAAGCTTTCTTT
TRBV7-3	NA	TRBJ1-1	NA	CASSLSQNTEAFF	TGTGCCAGCAGCTTATCCCAGAACACTGAAGCTTTCTTT
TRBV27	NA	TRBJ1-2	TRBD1	CASSLLQGDYGYTF	TGTGCCAGCAGTTTGCTCCAGGGGGACTATGGCTACACCTTC
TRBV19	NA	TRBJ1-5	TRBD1	CASSGTGLWNQPQHF	TGTGCCAGTAGTGGGACAGGGCTATGGAATCAGCCCCAGCATTTT
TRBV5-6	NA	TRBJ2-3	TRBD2	CASSPRLAVNTDTQYF	TGTGCCAGCAGCCCACGGCTAGCGGTAAACACAGATACGCAGTATTTT
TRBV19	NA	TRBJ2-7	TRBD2	CASSRDSGRGSYEQYF	TGTGCCAGTAGTAGAGATAGCGGGAGGGGATCCTACGAGCAGTACTTC
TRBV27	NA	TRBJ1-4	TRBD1	CASSPMDRVEEKLFF	TGTGCCAGCAGTCCCATGGACAGGGTGGAGGAAAAACTGTTTTTT
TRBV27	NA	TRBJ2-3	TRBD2	CASSSVAGASTDTQYF	TGTGCCAGCAGTTCAGTAGCGGGGGCAAGCACAGATACGCAGTATTTT
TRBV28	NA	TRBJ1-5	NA	CASSLRGWSNQPQHF	TGTGCCAGCAGTTTAAGGGGCTGGAGCAATCAGCCCCAGCATTTT
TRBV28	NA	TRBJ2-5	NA	CASSVTAQETQYF	TGTGCCAGCAGTGTGACAGCTCAAGAGACCCAGTACTTC
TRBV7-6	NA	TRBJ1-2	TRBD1	CASSFDRQGWHGYTF	TGTGCCAGCAGCTTCGATAGACAGGGATGGCATGGCTACACCTTC
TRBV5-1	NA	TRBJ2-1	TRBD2	CASLQTSGVDNEQFF	TGCGCCAGCCTGCAGACTAGCGGGGTAGACAATGAGCAGTTCTTC
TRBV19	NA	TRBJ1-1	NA	CASSPLKQGGTEAFF	TGTGCCAGTAGTCCGCTCAAACAGGGTGGCACTGAAGCTTTCTTT
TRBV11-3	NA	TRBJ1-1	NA	CASSFEQYTEAFF	TGTGCCAGCAGCTTCGAACAGTACACTGAAGCTTTCTTT
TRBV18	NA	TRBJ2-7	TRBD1	CASSPRQGYHEQYF	TGTGCCAGCTCACCAAGACAGGGTTACCACGAGCAGTACTTC
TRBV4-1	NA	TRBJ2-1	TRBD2	CASSYMRSGTSRGSYNEQFF	TGCGCCAGCAGCTATATGCGCTCCGGGACTAGCAGAGGCTCCTACAATGAGCAGTTCTTC
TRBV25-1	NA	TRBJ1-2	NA	CASSLIGYTF	TGTGCCAGCAGTTTAATAGGCTACACCTTC
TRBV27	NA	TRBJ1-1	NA	CASSTYRVPTVAEAFF	TGTGCCAGCAGTACCTACAGGGTCCCGACGGTAGCTGAAGCTTTCTTT
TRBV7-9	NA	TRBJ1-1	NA	CASSSRQGTNTEAFF	TGTGCCAGCAGCTCCCGGCAGGGGACGAACACTGAAGCTTTCTTT
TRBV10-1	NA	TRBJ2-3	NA	CASSESTATDTQYF	TGCGCCAGCAGTGAGTCGACAGCCACAGATACGCAGTATTTT
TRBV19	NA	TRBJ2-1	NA	CASSIPFQGNNEQFF	TGTGCCAGTAGTATCCCTTTCCAGGGAAACAATGAGCAGTTCTTC
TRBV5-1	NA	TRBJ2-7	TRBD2	CASSLSGSGEQYF	TGCGCCAGCAGTCTAAGCGGGAGCGGTGAGCAGTACTTC
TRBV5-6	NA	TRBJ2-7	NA	CASSSRRGSYEQYF	TGTGCCAGCAGCTCGAGGCGGGGCTCCTACGAGCAGTACTTC
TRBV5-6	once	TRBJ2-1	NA	CASSLFGRDYNEQFF	TGTGCCAGCAGCTTGTTCGGGAGAGACTACAATGAGCAGTTCTTC
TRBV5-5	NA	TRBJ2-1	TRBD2	CASSITSGSDEQFF	TGTGCCAGCAGCATAACTAGCGGGAGCGATGAGCAGTTCTTC
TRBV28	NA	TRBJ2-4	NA	CASSPPVELKNIQYF	TGTGCCAGCAGTCCCCCGGTGGAGCTAAAAAACATTCAGTACTTC
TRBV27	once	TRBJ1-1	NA	CASSLSAGLNTEAFF	TGTGCCAGCAGTCTAAGTGCGGGGTTGAACACTGAAGCTTTCTTT
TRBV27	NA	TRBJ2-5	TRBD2	CASSPRLAGDETQYF	TGTGCCAGCAGTCCAAGACTAGCGGGAGATGAGACCCAGTACTTC